Given below is one T cell receptor beta chain in context. As defined, naive CD8 cells were CD45RO-negative and positively selected for CCR7, with terminally differentiated effector memory CD45RA+ cells excluded. Healthy HIV-negative adults without recent acute infections or vaccinations served as donors. Assay used: immunoSEQ multiplex PCR; TCRdb lists only in-frame clones, some missing. The sample holds about 700,000 clones, around 92% seen once. This entry belongs to a study of shared clonotypes between healthy human individuals. The specimen was naive CD8+ T cells sorted from blood. This receptor was obtained from a man aged 25-40 years in good health.

The CDR3 is CASSLSPGTPYEQYF. The CDR3 nucleotides are TGTGCCAGCAGCTTGAGCCCGGGGACTCCCTACGAGCAGTACTTC. This sequence joins TRBV5-5 and TRBJ2-7, with a weak D call TRBD2 (6 bases). This CDR3 contains 15 residues. Germline assignment: CDR1 SGHKS and CDR2 YYEKEE (reference sequence). Trimming pared 1 base from V and 2 bases from J, leaving 13 bases between.